Listed below are T cell receptor beta chains from one sample, sequenced in a study of cytomegalovirus exposure and HLA in healthy donors. Data came from immunoSEQ multiplex PCR; TCRdb stores just in-frame clones and leaves some out. This sample has about 120,000 clones, with about 75% found just once. Sequencing input: PBMCs. Receptor source: a man in his sixties in good health and CMV-seropositive. CDR3s include the opening cysteine and the closing phenylalanine or tryptophan.

>TRBV19|TRBJ2-1
CASSIPGLGFYNEQFF
>TRBV28|TRBJ2-3
CASSTAPGTSGSGDTQYF
>TRBV5-4|TRBJ1-1
CASSMGTGRTGTEAFF
>TRBV28|TRBJ2-7
CASSLSRRAYEQYF
>TRBV7-7|TRBJ2-5
CASSPTRGTQYF
>TRBV30|TRBJ1-1
CAWSVRGKTEAFF
>TRBV25-1|TRBJ2-5
CASQPGQGGGQETQYF
>TRBV5-8|TRBJ2-7
CASSRADRIYYEQYF
>TRBV30|TRBJ1-6
CASNFLSPSYTPLHF
>TRBV4-2|TRBJ2-3
CASSLGLAGGPGTDTQYF
>TRBV11-2|TRBJ1-1
CASTPLAGRMNTEAFF
>TRBV4-2|TRBJ2-1
CASSPRTSGDSDEQFF
>TRBV28|TRBJ1-1
CASSSATTGPVDTEAFF
>TRBV11-3|TRBJ1-6
CASSLDPQSPLHF
>TRBV5-1|TRBJ2-5
CASSLVGGLGETQYF
>TRBV10-3|TRBJ1-3
CAISTGIGNTIYF
>TRBV6-6|TRBJ2-1
CASSFTFNEQFF
>TRBV28|TRBJ2-5
CATRGRGWETQYF
>TRBV5-1|TRBJ2-5
CASSFGQVQETQYF
>TRBV11-2|TRBJ2-7
CASSPPGGGPYYEQYF
>TRBV19|TRBJ1-2
CASSASYRGASYGYTF
>TRBV11-2|TRBJ2-7
CASIPRGARTHEQYF
>TRBV7-9|TRBJ1-1
CASRRTGGTEAFF
>TRBV9|TRBJ2-5
CASSPRDSQVETQYF
>TRBV9|TRBJ1-1
CASSARDRGLNTEAFF
>TRBV18|TRBJ1-1
CASSQGQSIMNTEAFF
>TRBV7-6|TRBJ1-6
CASSLAQTSSYNSPLHF
>TRBV7-7|TRBJ2-7
CASSPTTGNEQYF
>TRBV19|TRBJ2-7
CASSIRTGYEQYF
>TRBV10-3|TRBJ1-2
CAISESSLGTDGNGYTF
>TRBV2|TRBJ2-7
CASKRNFPGSYEQYF
>TRBV12-5|TRBJ2-3
CASVLGAGGPTDTQYF
>TRBV5-1|TRBJ2-7
CASSLEAGSTYEQYF
>TRBV7-2|TRBJ1-6
CASSLFPANSPLHF
>TRBV6-4|TRBJ2-1
CASSDDLYNEQFF
>TRBV5-1|TRBJ2-7
CASSLSWSTYEQYF
>TRBV15|TRBJ1-2
CATSRGGAESINGYTF
>TRBV27|TRBJ2-5
CASSLSGTGGGRKTQYF
>TRBV18|TRBJ1-1
CASSPLGRQNTEAFF
>TRBV7-2|TRBJ2-1
CASSFLAGAFAEQFF
>TRBV4-1|TRBJ1-4
CASSLSWTGGREKLFF
>TRBV6-1|NA
CASSEWAQAPYEQYF
>TRBV7-2|TRBJ1-2
CARRRVGAINYGYTF
>TRBV5-1|TRBJ2-1
CASSWDTPGESEQFF
>TRBV2|TRBJ2-5
CASSRTGHNQETQYF
>TRBV9|TRBJ1-3
CASSVRDRYSGNTIYF
>TRBV10-3|TRBJ1-2
CAISESATVNYGYTF
>TRBV11-2|TRBJ2-1
CASSLWGGNSYNEQFF
>TRBV19|TRBJ2-5
CASSIDIRNLSRSETQYF